One and the same sample provided the 21 T cell receptor beta chains below, sequenced in a study of Ad26.COV2.S vaccination and SARS-CoV-2 variants. Treatment meaning: about 20 received Ad26.COV2.S at low or high dose, single or two shots; 5 received placebo; per-sample allocation not given. Collection of samples fell on day 63 after the first vaccine or placebo injection. Sequencing used immunoSEQ multiplex PCR; TCRdb keeps in-frame clones, though not all of them. The sample holds more than 300,000 clones, 70% to 90% seen once. Here the sequenced sample was peripheral blood, taken in a trial of Ad26.COV2.S vaccine versus placebo. The receptors were gathered from a person between 18 and 60 years old who received the Ad26.COV2.S COVID-19 vaccine or a placebo.

V usage is TRBV12-3 or TRBV12-4 and J usage is TRBJ2-3; D ambiguous. V was trimmed by 7 bases and J by 4 bases, leaving 6 bases between them. This CDR3 comprises 11 residues. The CDR3 loop reads CASKGADTQYF. The CDR3 region has the DNA TGTGCCAGCAAGGGCGCAGATACGCAGTATTTT.

The chain couples TRBV7-2 to TRBJ2-7; D is unresolved. The germline V and J ends were trimmed by 4 bases and 1 base, with 5 bases remaining between them. The germline gives CDR1 SGHTA, CDR2 FQGNSA. The CDR3 runs to 12 residues. This CDR3 reads CASSSLSYEQYF. The CDR3 bases are TGTGCCAGCAGCTCCCTTTCCTACGAGCAGTACTTC.

The CDR3 DNA follows: TGTGCCAGCAGCCAAGATGGGCAGACCCAGTACTTC. Translated: CASSQDGQTQYF. This sequence joins TRBV3-1 (or the pseudogene TRBV3-2) and TRBJ2-5; D ambiguous. Germline V CDR1 and CDR2: LGHDT, YNNKEL (reference sequence). The V gene lost 0 bases and the J gene lost 6 bases, with 5 bases spanning the gap. CDR3 length equals 12 residues.

The chain uses TRBV5-5 and TRBJ2-7, with no clear D. CDR1 is SGHKS, CDR2 YYEKEE, per germline (reference sequence). V lost 0 bases to trimming and J lost 3 bases, with 7 bases between them. CDR3 length: 13 amino acids. In nucleotides, the CDR3 is TGTGCCAGCAGCTTGGTGAGGCACTACGAGCAGTACTTC. Encoded protein: CASSLVRHYEQYF.

The rearrangement joins TRBV5-6 to TRBJ2-5, with D perhaps assigned TRBD1 or TRBD2 (6 bases each). Germline V gene sequence: CDR1 SGHDT, CDR2 YYEEEE. V was clipped by 6 bases and J by 1 base, with 16 bases between them. This CDR3 is 15 amino acids long. CDR3 amino acids: CASIPTGARQETQYF. The DNA for the CDR3 is TGTGCCAGCATCCCGACGGGGGCCCGCCAAGAGACCCAGTACTTC.

This rearrangement joins TRBV7-9 to TRBJ1-2; D unresolved. Deletions cut 3 bases from V and 1 base from J, with 6 bases between. This CDR3 is built from 13 residues. CDR1 SEHNR and CDR2 FQNEAQ come from the germline V gene (reference sequence). Here the CDR3 reads CASSFGGNYGYTF. The CDR3 DNA reads as TGTGCCAGCAGCTTTGGCGGTAACTATGGCTACACCTTC.

The V and J genes are TRBV2 and TRBJ2-7; 14 positions match TRBD2. Germline V CDR1 and CDR2: SNHLY, FYNNEI. The CDR3 totals 17 residues. The V segment lost 5 bases and the J segment 3 bases; nucleotides outside the gene matches: 9. CDR3: CASSTHQGLAGGYEQYF. The CDR3 nucleotides are TGTGCCAGCAGTACCCACCAAGGACTAGCGGGGGGCTACGAGCAGTACTTC. The variable domain in full, completed from reference TRBV2 and TRBJ2-7, reads EPEVTQTPSHQVTQMGQEVILRCVPISNHLYFYWYRQILGQKVEFLVSFYNNEISEKSEIFDDQFSVERPDGSNFTLKIRSTKLEDSAMYFCASSTHQGLAGGYEQYFGPGTRLTVT.

J is TRBJ1-6 and V is TRBV12-3 or TRBV12-4, with D possibly matching TRBD1 (6 bases). The CDR3 runs to 12 residues. The ends were cut back, 4 bases at V and 10 bases at J, with 8 bases in the middle. CDR3 loop: CASSSGGSPLHF. For the CDR3, the DNA is TGTGCCAGCAGTTCGGGGGGCTCACCCCTCCACTTT.

J is TRBJ1-4 and V is TRBV28; D is perhaps TRBD1 (5 bases). Between the trimmed V and J ends, which lost 9 bases and 4 bases, there was a span of 9 bases. The CDR3 spans 12 residues. Germline V CDR1 and CDR2: MDHEN, SYDVKM. In DNA form, the CDR3 reads TGTGCCAGTGGGGGTCTTAATGAAAAACTGTTTTTT. As protein: CASGGLNEKLFF.

The genes are TRBV6-5 and TRBJ2-6; weak D call: TRBD2 (6 bases). V dropped 6 bases and J dropped 2 bases, with 11 bases sitting between them. CDR1 is MNHEY and CDR2 is SVGAGI in the germline V gene. The CDR3 sequence is 15 residues long. CDR3 in amino acids: CASSISGPGANVLTF. The CDR3, as DNA: TGTGCCAGCAGCATTAGCGGCCCTGGGGCCAACGTCCTGACTTTC.

V usage is TRBV27 and J usage is TRBJ2-7; D might be TRBD2 (6 bases). V gave up 0 bases and J gave up 3 bases, with 12 bases separating them. Germline lookup yields CDR1 MNHEY and CDR2 SMNVEV (reference sequence). This CDR3 has 15 amino acids. The CDR3 nucleotides read TGTGCCAGCAGTTTATCCGGGGGAGATGGCTACGAGCAGTACTTC. Translating it yields CASSLSGGDGYEQYF.

This clone was observed once. The chain has TRBV11-2 and TRBJ2-3, with TRBD2 matching 9 bases. The CDR3 is made up of 18 amino acids. Germline CDR1 and CDR2: SGHAT and FQNNGV. V was clipped by 5 bases and J by 1 base; unmatched bases: 13. CDR3 nucleotide sequence: TGTGCCAGCAGCGAGCTCCCGGGACTAGCTCCCCGCACAGATACGCAGTATTTT. This encodes CASSELPGLAPRTDTQYF.

The sample holds one count of this clone. This CDR3 reads CASSNQGQGNSPLHF. CDR3 sequence (DNA): TGTGCCAGCAGCAACCAAGGACAGGGGAATTCACCCCTCCACTTT. J is TRBJ1-6 and V is TRBV6-2 or TRBV6-3, with 9 bases aligning to TRBD1. J was trimmed by 7 bases and V by 6 bases; bases with no gene match: 7. The CDR3 consists of 15 residues. Germline-derived CDR1 and CDR2 are MNHEY and SVGEGT.

This chain uses TRBV18 with TRBJ2-1, with 10 bases fitting TRBD2. CDR1 and CDR2 (germline): KGHSH, LQKENI. The CDR3 length is 17 residues. J lost 6 bases, V lost 3 bases, and 11 bases had no gene match. CDR3 sequence (DNA): TGTGCCAGCTCACCCCAGGCAAGCGGGGGGGCAAGCAATGAGCAGTTCTTC. Encoded protein: CASSPQASGGASNEQFF.

J is TRBJ2-3 and V is TRBV11-2, with 9 bases aligning to TRBD2. Germline V gene sequence: CDR1 SGHAT, CDR2 FQNNGV. The CDR3 length is 15 residues. With 1 base clipped from V and 2 bases from J, the junction kept 1 base outside the gene matches. In DNA, the CDR3 is TGTGCCAGCAGCTTAGGGACTAGCGACACAGATACGCAGTATTTT. This gives the protein CASSLGTSDTDTQYF.

The chain uses TRBV5-5 and TRBJ2-5; TRBD1 agrees at 7 bases. The CDR3 sequence is 14 residues long. V was clipped by 5 bases and J by 4 bases; unmatched bases: 8. The V gene's germline CDR1 is SGHKS and CDR2 YYEKEE (reference sequence). The CDR3 is CASRSGQTLETQYF. DNA of the CDR3: TGTGCCAGCAGGTCGGGACAGACCTTAGAGACCCAGTACTTC.

This clone was recorded only once. This sequence joins TRBV7-2 and TRBJ1-3, with D possibly matching TRBD1 (5 bases). The ends were cut back, 1 base at V and 4 bases at J, with 20 bases in the middle. CDR1 and CDR2 from the germline V gene are SGHTA and FQGNSA. CDR3 length: 18 residues. CDR3 nucleotide sequence: TGTGCCAGCAGCTTAGATGAGGGGATGTTTTTGGGAGGAAACACCATATATTTT. As protein: CASSLDEGMFLGGNTIYF.

This chain connects TRBV18 to TRBJ2-5; no definite D call. There are 13 residues in the CDR3. Germline V gene data show CDR1 as KGHSH and CDR2 as LQKENI. Trimming removed 2 bases at V and 5 bases at J, with 9 bases between. CDR3 sequence: CASSPGVWETQYF. The CDR3 nucleotides are TGTGCCAGCTCACCAGGGGTATGGGAGACCCAGTACTTC.

The V gene is TRBV7-9, the J gene TRBJ1-4; 8 bases agree with TRBD1. CDR3 length equals 15 residues. Germline V gene data show CDR1 as SEHNR and CDR2 as FQNEAQ (reference sequence). After removal of 3 bases from V and 3 bases from J, the junction contained 3 bases not matched to a gene. CDR3 in DNA: TGTGCCAGCAGCTTGACAGGGGTCTCTAATGAAAAACTGTTTTTT. It codes for CASSLTGVSNEKLFF.

The CDR3 here is CASSLPEGISNYGYTF. For the CDR3, the DNA is TGTGCCAGCAGTCTTCCTGAGGGAATATCTAACTATGGCTACACCTTC. V is TRBV28 and J is TRBJ1-2; D call uncertain. The CDR3 is 16 amino acids. V was shortened by 5 bases and J by 0 bases, with 16 bases between the two germline ends. Per the germline V gene, CDR1 is MDHEN and CDR2 is SYDVKM.

The table lists this clone with a few counts. The V and J genes are TRBV5-4 and TRBJ2-7; TRBD2 matches 8 bases. The V and J ends lost 4 bases and 0 bases, in that order; junction bases with no gene match: 6. Looked up from germline, CDR1 is SGHNT and CDR2 is YYREEE (reference sequence). The CDR3 is 15 amino acids. CDR3 nucleotide sequence: TGTGCCAGCAGCCCCGGGGGGGTATCCTCCTACGAGCAGTACTTC. As protein: CASSPGGVSSYEQYF. The variable domain in full, completed from reference TRBV5-4 and TRBJ2-7, reads ETGVTQSPTHLIKTRGQQVTLRCSSQSGHNTVSWYQQALGQGPQFIFQYYREEENGRGNFPPRFSGLQFPNYSSELNVNALELDDSALYLCASSPGGVSSYEQYFGPGTRLTVT.